This record looks at one TCR beta chain sequence and its context. Authors' processing steps: Reference gene primers were amplified, and this amplification served to estimate nucleated cell counts. Using immunoSEQ multiplex PCR, the repertoire was profiled, and TCRdb retains in-frame clones only, with some absent. Clonal size and the V and J genes are those of that table, whereas D and trimming came from the DNA. The sample includes more than 95,000 clones, around 89% of them seen just once. This sample is part of a study of blood T cell repertoires in COVID-19. Study-level background: Samples representing acute and convalescent COVID-19 were sourced from the United States, Italy and Spain. T cells, B-cell-depleted T cells, or PBMCs provided the cDNA or gDNA that served as material.

CDR1 and CDR2 from the germline V gene are SGHRS and YFSETQ. The CDR3 runs 16 residues. V trimming: 0 bases; J trimming: 6 bases; junction bases outside the gene matches: 6. This chain uses TRBV5-1 with TRBJ2-2; 9 nucleotides agree with TRBD2. What was sequenced was peripheral blood. The sequence was collected from a human donor in a cohort sampled during active COVID-19. The CDR3 protein is CASSLGAGGPSGELFF. CDR3 nucleotides: TGCGCCAGCAGCTTGGGTGCGGGAGGGCCGTCCGGGGAGCTGTTTTTT.